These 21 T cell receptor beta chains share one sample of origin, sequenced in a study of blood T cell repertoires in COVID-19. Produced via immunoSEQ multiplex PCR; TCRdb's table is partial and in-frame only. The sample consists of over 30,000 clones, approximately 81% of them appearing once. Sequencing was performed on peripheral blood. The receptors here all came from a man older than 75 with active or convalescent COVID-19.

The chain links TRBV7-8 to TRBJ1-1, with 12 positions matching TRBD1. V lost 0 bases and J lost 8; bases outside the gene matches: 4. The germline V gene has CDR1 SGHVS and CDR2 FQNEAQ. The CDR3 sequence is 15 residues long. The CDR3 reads CASSLAGTGGYEAFF. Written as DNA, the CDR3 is TGTGCCAGCAGCTTAGCGGGGACAGGGGGCTACGAAGCTTTCTTT.

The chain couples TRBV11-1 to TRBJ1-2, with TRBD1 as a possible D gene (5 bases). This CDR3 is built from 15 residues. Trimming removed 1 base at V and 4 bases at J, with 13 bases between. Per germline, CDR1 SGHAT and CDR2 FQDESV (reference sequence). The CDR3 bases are TGTGCCAGCAGCTTAGAAAGACAGCCTTCCTATGGCTACACCTTC. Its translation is CASSLERQPSYGYTF.

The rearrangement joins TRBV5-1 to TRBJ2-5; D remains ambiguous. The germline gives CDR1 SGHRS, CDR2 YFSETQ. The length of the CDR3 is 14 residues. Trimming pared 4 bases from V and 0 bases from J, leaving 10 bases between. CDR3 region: CASSPLLYQETQYF. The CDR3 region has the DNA TGCGCCAGCAGCCCGTTACTGTACCAAGAGACCCAGTACTTC.

In DNA form, the CDR3 reads TGTGCCAGCAGCCACCGGACTAGCTCGGCAGATACGCAGTATTTT. Protein sequence: CASSHRTSSADTQYF. V is TRBV5-4 and J is TRBJ2-3, with 8 bases fitting TRBD2. V shed 4 bases, J shed 4 bases, and the junction held 8 bases outside the gene matches. Germline V CDR1 and CDR2: SGHNT, YYREEE (reference sequence). The CDR3 is 15 residues long.

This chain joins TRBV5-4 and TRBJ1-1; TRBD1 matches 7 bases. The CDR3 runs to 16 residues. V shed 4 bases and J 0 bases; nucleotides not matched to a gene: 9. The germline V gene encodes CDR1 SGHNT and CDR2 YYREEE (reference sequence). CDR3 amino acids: CASSRTGAGMNTEAFF. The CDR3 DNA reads TGTGCCAGCAGCCGCACAGGGGCCGGGATGAACACTGAAGCTTTCTTT.

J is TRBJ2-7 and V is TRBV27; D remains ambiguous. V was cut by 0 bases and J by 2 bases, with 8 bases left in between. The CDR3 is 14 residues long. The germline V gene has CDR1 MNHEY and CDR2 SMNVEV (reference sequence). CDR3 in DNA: TGTGCCAGCAGTTTATCCCCCAGTGCCTACGAGCAGTACTTC. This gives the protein CASSLSPSAYEQYF.

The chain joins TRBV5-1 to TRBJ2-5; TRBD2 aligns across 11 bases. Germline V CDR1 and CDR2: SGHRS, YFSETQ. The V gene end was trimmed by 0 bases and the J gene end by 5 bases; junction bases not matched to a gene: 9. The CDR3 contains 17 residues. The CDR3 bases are TGCGCCAGCAGCTTGGGAGTGGCTAGCGGGGGGTATGAGACCCAGTACTTC. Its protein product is CASSLGVASGGYETQYF.

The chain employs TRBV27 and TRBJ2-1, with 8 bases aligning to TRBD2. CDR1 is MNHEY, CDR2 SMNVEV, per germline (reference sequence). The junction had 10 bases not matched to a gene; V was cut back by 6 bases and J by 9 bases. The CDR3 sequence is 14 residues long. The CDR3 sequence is CASSPAGTRSEQFF. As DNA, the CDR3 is TGTGCCAGCAGCCCGGCCGGGACTAGGTCTGAGCAGTTCTTC.

The CDR3 sequence: CASSKTSGTQYF. Written as DNA, the CDR3 is TGTGCCAGCAGCAAGACTAGCGGTACGCAGTATTTT. The gene calls are TRBV12-3 or TRBV12-4 and TRBJ2-3, with 9 bases lining up with TRBD2. V lost 6 bases, J lost 8 bases, and 3 bases stayed unmatched. There are 12 residues in the CDR3.

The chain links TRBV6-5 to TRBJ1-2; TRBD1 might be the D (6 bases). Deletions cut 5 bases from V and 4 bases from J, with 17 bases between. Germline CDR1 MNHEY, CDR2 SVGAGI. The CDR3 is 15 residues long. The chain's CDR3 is CASSPRGLSAYGYTF. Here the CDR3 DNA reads TGTGCCAGCAGTCCAAGGGGGTTATCAGCCTATGGCTACACCTTC.

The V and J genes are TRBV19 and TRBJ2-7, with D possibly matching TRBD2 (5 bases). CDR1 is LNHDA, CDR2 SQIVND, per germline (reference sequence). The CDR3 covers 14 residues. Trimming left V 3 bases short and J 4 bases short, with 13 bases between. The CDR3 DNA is TGTGCCAGTAGTATGTGGGGTAGCGTGTACGAGCAGTACTTC. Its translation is CASSMWGSVYEQYF.

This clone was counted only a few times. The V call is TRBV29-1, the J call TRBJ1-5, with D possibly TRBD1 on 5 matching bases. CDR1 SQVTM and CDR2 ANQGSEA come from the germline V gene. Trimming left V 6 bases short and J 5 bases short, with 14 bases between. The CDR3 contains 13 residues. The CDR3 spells CSVGGGEDQPQHF. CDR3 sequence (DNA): TGCAGCGTCGGCGGGGGGGAAGATCAGCCCCAGCATTTT.

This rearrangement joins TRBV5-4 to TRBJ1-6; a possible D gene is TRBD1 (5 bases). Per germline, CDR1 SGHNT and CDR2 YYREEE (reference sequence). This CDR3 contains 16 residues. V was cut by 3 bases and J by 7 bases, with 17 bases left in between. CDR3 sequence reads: CASSSAGLTLNSPLHF. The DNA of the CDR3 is TGTGCCAGCAGCTCTGCGGGACTGACCCTAAATTCACCCCTCCACTTT.

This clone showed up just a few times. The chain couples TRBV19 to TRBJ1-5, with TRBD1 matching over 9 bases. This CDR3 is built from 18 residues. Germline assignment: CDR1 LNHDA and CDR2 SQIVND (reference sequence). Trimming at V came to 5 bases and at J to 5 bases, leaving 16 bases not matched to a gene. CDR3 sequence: CASSPIERTGVGDQPQHF. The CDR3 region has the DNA TGTGCCAGTAGTCCCATTGAACGGACAGGGGTAGGTGATCAGCCCCAGCATTTT. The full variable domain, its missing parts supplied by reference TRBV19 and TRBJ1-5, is DGGITQSPKYLFRKEGQNVTLSCEQNLNHDAMYWYRQDPGQGLRLIYYSQIVNDFQKGDIAEGYSVSREKKESFPLTVTSAQKNPTAFYLCASSPIERTGVGDQPQHFGDGTRLSIL.

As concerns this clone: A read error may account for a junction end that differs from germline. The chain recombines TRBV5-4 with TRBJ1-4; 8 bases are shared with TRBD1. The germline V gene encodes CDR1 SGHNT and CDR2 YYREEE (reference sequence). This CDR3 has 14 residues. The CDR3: CASSLDRAGGKLFF. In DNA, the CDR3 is TGTGCCAGCAGTTTGGACAGGGCGGGGGGGAAACTGTTTTTT.

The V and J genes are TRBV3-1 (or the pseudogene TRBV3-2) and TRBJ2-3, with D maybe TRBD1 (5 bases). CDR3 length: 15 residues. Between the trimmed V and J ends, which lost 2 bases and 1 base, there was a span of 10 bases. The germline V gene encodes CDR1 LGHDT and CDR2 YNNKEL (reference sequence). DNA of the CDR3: TGTGCCAGCAGCCAAAACGTAGGGGGCACAGATACGCAGTATTTT. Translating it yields CASSQNVGGTDTQYF.

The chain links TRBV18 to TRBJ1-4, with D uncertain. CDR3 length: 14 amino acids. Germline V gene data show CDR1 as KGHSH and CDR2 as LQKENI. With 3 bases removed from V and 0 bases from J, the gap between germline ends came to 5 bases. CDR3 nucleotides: TGTGCCAGCTCACCTACTGCAACTAATGAAAAACTGTTTTTT. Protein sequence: CASSPTATNEKLFF.

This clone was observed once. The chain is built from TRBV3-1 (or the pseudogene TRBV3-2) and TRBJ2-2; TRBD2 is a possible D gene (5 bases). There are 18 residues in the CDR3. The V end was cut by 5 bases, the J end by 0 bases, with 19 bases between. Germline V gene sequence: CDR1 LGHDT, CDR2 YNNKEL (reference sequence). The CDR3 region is CASSFPSRVAPNTGELFF. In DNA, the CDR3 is TGTGCCAGCAGCTTCCCTTCGCGGGTGGCTCCGAACACCGGGGAGCTGTTTTTT.

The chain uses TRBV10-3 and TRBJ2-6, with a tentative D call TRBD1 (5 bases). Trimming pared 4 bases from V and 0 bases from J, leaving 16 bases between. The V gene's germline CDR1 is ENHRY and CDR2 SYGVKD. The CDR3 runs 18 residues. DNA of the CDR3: TGTGCCATCAGTGGGGGCAGAGGTTCTTACTCTGGGGCCAACGTCCTGACTTTC. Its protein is CAISGGRGSYSGANVLTF.

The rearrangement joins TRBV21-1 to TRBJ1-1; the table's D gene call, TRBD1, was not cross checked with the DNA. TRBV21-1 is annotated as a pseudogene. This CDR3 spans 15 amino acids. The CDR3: CASSKQTGENTEAFF. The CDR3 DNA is TGTGCCAGCAGCAAACAGACAGGGGAGAACACTGAAGCTTTCTTT.

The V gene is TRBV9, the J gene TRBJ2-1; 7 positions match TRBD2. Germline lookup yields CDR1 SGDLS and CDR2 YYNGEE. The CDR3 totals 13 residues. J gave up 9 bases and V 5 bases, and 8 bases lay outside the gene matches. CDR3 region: CASRAPGGLEQFF. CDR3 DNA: TGTGCCAGCAGAGCCCCGGGGGGTCTTGAGCAGTTCTTC.